This TCR beta chain was documented in a study of CD8 T cells in Susac syndrome. Random hexamers were used to reverse transcribe an amount of roughly 0.5 to 1 ug RNA. By means of immunoSEQ multiplex PCR, TCR beta CDR3 spanning 54 Vbeta and 13 Jbeta underwent amplification. TCRdb passed the immunoSEQ multiplex PCR reads through MiXCR, listing each CDR3 protein once. The sample has around 140,000 distinct CDR3 sequences, 95% seen once. The CDR3 loop spans 14 amino acids. From germline, CDR1 is DFQATT and CDR2 SNEGSKA (reference sequence). V lost 6 bases and J 0 bases, leaving 12 bases between the germline ends. The CD8+ and CD4+ T cells were isolated magnetically using a negative isolation approach, whereas the TEMRA cells were enriched by FACS.

The TCR sequence derives from a human donor with multiple sclerosis. Source material: CD4+ T cells from PBMCs. The rearrangement joins TRBV20-1 to TRBJ1-5; D unresolved. CDR3 sequence: CSASVGYSNQPQHF. CDR3 sequence (DNA): TGCAGTGCCAGTGTGGGGTATAGCAATCAGCCCCAGCATTTT.